Listed below are T cell receptor beta chains from one sample, sequenced in a study of blood T cell repertoires in COVID-19. TCRdb's table, derived via immunoSEQ multiplex PCR, lists solely in-frame clones and lacks some. The sample has fewer than 300,000 clones, under 90% seen once. The sequenced material came from peripheral blood. These TCRs come from a woman between 45 and 60 years old who had recovered from COVID-19. CDR3s include the opening cysteine and the closing phenylalanine or tryptophan. A D gene is named only where the DNA matches it firmly. The size entry is marked missing in some rows and otherwise reads once, few, many or a size class.

clone size: .
D gene: .
V gene: TRBV27
J gene: TRBJ1-1
CDR3 protein: CASSLRTEGTEAFF
CDR3 DNA: TGTGCCAGCAGTTTAAGGACGGAGGGAACTGAAGCTTTCTTT

clone size: .
D gene: TRBD2
V gene: TRBV3-1/TRBV3-2
J gene: TRBJ2-5
CDR3 protein: CASSSAGGGETQYF
CDR3 DNA: TGTGCCAGCAGCTCAGCGGGGGGTGGAGAGACCCAGTACTTC

clone size: many
D gene: TRBD2
V gene: TRBV6-5
J gene: TRBJ2-7
CDR3 protein: CASSYSTAGGKREQYF
CDR3 DNA: TGTGCCAGCAGTTACTCGACGGCGGGAGGGAAACGGGAGCAGTACTTC

clone size: .
D gene: TRBD2
V gene: TRBV5-5
J gene: TRBJ2-5
CDR3 protein: CASSWGLADQETQYF
CDR3 DNA: TGTGCCAGCAGCTGGGGACTAGCGGACCAAGAGACCCAGTACTTC

clone size: .
D gene: .
V gene: TRBV6-2/TRBV6-3
J gene: TRBJ2-1
CDR3 protein: CASNPQGIWNEQFF
CDR3 DNA: TGTGCCAGCAACCCGCAGGGTATCTGGAATGAGCAGTTCTTC

clone size: once
D gene: .
V gene: TRBV28
J gene: TRBJ1-2
CDR3 protein: CASSLPVSFYGYTF
CDR3 DNA: TGTGCCAGCAGTTTGCCAGTATCCTTCTATGGCTACACCTTC

clone size: .
D gene: .
V gene: TRBV4-3
J gene: TRBJ1-2
CDR3 protein: CASSPSAWENYGYTF
CDR3 DNA: TGCGCCAGCAGCCCAAGTGCATGGGAGAACTATGGCTACACCTTC

clone size: .
D gene: .
V gene: TRBV28
J gene: TRBJ2-7
CDR3 protein: CASSPGFGEQYF
CDR3 DNA: TGTGCCAGCAGTCCAGGGTTCGGGGAGCAGTACTTC

clone size: .
D gene: TRBD1
V gene: TRBV15
J gene: TRBJ1-1
CDR3 protein: CATSRDPSGTGVTEAFF
CDR3 DNA: TGTGCCACCAGCAGGGACCCCTCCGGGACAGGGGTTACTGAAGCTTTCTTT

clone size: once
D gene: TRBD2
V gene: TRBV20-1
J gene: TRBJ2-7
CDR3 protein: CSASVSSGVSYEQYF
CDR3 DNA: TGCAGTGCTAGTGTATCTAGCGGGGTTTCCTACGAGCAGTACTTC

clone size: .
D gene: .
V gene: TRBV6-6
J gene: TRBJ1-4
CDR3 protein: CASTYTATNEKLFF
CDR3 DNA: TGTGCCAGCACCTACACAGCAACTAATGAAAAACTGTTTTTT